The clone carrying this T cell receptor (beta chain) appeared a few times. Its antigen is still unknown. This sample was included in a study of graft-versus-host responses after intestinal transplantation. Whole-study context: Recipients across the board were started on anti-thymocyte globulin induction, then kept on tacrolimus and steroids for around three years. Study-wide findings and caveats: Those patients showing graft-donor T cell macrochimerism displayed high graft-versus-host to host-versus-graft clonal ratios in allografts.

V dropped 4 bases and J dropped 4 bases, with 11 bases sitting between them. Germline lookup yields CDR1 LNHDA and CDR2 SQIVND (reference sequence). This CDR3 has 14 amino acids. Here immunoSEQ multiplex PCR was the method, and the copy in TCRdb shows in-frame clones only, minus some. The sample has around 130,000 clones, approximately 94% seen once; the top ten hold approximately 0.17%. The sequencing here drew on unstimulated CD4+ T cells sorted from spleen or lymph node cells, taken before intestinal transplant. The chain has TRBV19 and TRBJ1-5; D unclear. The receptor was derived from a human donor who received an intestinal transplant. CDR3 coding DNA: TGTGCCAGTAGTAACTGGAGTAGGAATCAGCCCCAGCATTTT. It specifies CASSNWSRNQPQHF.